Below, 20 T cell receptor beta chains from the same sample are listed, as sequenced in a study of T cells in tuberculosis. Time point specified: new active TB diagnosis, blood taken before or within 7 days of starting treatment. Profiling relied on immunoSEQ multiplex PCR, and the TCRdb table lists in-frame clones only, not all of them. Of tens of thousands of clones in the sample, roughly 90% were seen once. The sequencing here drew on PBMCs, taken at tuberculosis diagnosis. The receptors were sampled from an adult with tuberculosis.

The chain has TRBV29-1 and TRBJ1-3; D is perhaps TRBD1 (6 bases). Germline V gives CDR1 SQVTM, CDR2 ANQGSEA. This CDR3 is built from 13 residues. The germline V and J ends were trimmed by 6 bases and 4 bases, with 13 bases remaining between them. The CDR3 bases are TGCAGCGTCCGAGACAGGCTCGGAAACACCATATATTTT. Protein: CSVRDRLGNTIYF.

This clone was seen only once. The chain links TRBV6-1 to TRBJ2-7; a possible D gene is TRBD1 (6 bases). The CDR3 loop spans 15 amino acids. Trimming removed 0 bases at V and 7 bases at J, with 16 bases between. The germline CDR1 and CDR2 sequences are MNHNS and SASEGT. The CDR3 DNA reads TGTGCCAGCAGTGAAGCTATGACAGGACGCCCTGAGCAGTACGTC. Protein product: CASSEAMTGRPEQYV.

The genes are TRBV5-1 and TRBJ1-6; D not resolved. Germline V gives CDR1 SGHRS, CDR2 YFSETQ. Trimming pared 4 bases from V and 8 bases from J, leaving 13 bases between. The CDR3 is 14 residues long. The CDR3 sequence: CASSPGLRDSPLHF. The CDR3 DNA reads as TGCGCCAGCAGCCCTGGACTGAGGGATTCACCCCTCCACTTT.

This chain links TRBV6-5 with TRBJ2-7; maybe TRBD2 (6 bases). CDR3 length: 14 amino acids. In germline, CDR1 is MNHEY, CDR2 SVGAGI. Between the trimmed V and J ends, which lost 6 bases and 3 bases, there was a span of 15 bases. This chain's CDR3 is CASSPASDYYEQYF. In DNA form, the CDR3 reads TGTGCCAGCAGCCCCGCCTCGGACTACTACGAGCAGTACTTC.

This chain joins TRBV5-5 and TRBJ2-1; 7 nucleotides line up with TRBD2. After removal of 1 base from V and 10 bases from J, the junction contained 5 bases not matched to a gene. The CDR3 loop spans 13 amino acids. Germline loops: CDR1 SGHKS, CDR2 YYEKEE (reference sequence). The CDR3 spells CASSLWEGGEQFF. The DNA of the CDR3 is TGTGCCAGCAGCTTGTGGGAGGGAGGGGAGCAGTTCTTC.

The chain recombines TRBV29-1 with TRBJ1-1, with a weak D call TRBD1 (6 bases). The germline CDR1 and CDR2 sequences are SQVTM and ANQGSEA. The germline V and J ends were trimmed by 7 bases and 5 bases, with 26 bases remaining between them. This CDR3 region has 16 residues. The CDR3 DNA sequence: TGCAGCGCACAACAGGGTGCCGGAGCCGGTAGTACTGAAGCTTTCTTT. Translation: CSAQQGAGAGSTEAFF.

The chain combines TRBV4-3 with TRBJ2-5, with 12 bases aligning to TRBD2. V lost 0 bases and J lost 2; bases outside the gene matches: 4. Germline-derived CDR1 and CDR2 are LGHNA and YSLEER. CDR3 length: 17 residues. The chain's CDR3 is CASSQDWLAGGQETQYF. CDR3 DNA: TGCGCCAGCAGCCAAGATTGGCTAGCGGGGGGGCAAGAGACCCAGTACTTC.

CDR3 in amino acids: CASSLVGGQGAYEQYF. The CDR3, as DNA: TGCGCCAGCAGCTTGGTTGGGGGACAGGGGGCTTACGAGCAGTACTTC. The chain uses TRBV5-1 and TRBJ2-7; 12 nucleotides line up with TRBD1. The V and J ends lost 0 bases and 4 bases, in that order; junction bases with no gene match: 5. From germline, CDR1 is SGHRS and CDR2 YFSETQ. This CDR3 comprises 16 residues.

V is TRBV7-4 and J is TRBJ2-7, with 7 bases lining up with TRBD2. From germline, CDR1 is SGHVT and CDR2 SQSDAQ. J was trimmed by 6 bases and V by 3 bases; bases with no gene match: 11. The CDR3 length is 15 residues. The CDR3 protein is CASSFPWSGEGEQYV. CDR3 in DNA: TGTGCCAGCAGCTTCCCTTGGTCCGGGGAGGGCGAGCAGTACGTC.

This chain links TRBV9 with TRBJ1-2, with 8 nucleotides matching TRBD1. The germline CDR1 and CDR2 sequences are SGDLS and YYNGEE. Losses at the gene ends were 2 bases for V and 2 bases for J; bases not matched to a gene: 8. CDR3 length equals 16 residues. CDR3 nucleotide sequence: TGTGCCAGCAGCGTTGGACAGGGTTTAAGCAACTATGGCTACACCTTC. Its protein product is CASSVGQGLSNYGYTF.

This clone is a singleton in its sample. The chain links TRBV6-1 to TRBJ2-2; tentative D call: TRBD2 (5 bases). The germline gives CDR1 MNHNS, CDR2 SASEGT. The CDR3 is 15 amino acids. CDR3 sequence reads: CASQRERKNTGELFF. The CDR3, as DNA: TGTGCGTCGCAACGGGAAAGGAAAAACACCGGGGAGCTGTTTTTT.

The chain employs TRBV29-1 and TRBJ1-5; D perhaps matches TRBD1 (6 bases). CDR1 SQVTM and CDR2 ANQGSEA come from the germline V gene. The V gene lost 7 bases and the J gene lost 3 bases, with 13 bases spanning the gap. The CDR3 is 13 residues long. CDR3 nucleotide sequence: TGCAGCGCCCGGGGGGGGCTCAATCAGCCCCAGCATTTT. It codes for CSARGGLNQPQHF. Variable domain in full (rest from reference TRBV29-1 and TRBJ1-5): SAVISQKPSRDICQRGTSLTIQCQVDSQVTMMFWYRQQPGQSLTLIATANQGSEATYESGFVIDKFPISRPNLTFSTLTVSNMSPEDSSIYLCSARGGLNQPQHFGDGTRLSIL.

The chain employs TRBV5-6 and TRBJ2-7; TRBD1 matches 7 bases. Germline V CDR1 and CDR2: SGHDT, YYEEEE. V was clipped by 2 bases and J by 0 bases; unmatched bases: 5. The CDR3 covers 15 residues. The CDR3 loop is CASSFLGGPSYEQYF. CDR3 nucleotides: TGTGCCAGCAGCTTTTTAGGGGGCCCCTCCTACGAGCAGTACTTC. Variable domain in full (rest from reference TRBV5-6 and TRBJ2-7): DAGVTQSPTHLIKTRGQQVTLRCSPKSGHDTVSWYQQALGQGPQFIFQYYEEEERQRGNFPDRFSGHQFPNYSSELNVNALLLGDSALYLCASSFLGGPSYEQYFGPGTRLTVT.

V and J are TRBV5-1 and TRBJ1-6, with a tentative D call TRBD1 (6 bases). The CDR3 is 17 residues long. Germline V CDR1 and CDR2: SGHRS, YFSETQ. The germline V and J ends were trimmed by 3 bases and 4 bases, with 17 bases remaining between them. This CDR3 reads CASSSNSGTLYNSPLHF. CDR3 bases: TGCGCCAGCAGCTCCAACTCCGGGACACTTTATAATTCACCCCTCCACTTT.

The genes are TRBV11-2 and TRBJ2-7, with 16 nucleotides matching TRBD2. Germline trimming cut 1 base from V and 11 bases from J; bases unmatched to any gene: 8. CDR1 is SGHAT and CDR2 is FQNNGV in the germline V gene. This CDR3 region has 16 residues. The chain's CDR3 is CASSLGEGLAGGTEYF. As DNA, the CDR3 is TGTGCCAGCAGCTTAGGGGAGGGACTAGCGGGGGGGACAGAGTACTTC.

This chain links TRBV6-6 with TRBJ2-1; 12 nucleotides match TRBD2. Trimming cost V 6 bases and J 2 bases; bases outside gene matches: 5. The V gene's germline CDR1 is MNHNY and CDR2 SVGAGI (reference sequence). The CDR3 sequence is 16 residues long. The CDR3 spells CASSPPSGGAYNEQFF. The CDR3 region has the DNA TGTGCCAGCAGCCCTCCTAGCGGGGGGGCCTACAATGAGCAGTTCTTC.

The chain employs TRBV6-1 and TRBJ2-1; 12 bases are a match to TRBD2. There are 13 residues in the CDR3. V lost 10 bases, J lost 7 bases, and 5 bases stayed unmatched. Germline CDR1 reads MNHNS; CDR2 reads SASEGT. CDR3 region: CATRTSGDNEQFF. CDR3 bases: TGTGCCACCAGGACTAGCGGGGATAATGAGCAGTTCTTC.

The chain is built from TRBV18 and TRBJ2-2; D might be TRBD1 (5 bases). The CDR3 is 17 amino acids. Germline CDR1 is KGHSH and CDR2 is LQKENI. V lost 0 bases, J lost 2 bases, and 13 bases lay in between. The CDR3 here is CASSPPGVIGNTGELFF. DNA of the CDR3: TGTGCCAGCTCACCACCAGGGGTGATAGGAAACACCGGGGAGCTGTTTTTT.

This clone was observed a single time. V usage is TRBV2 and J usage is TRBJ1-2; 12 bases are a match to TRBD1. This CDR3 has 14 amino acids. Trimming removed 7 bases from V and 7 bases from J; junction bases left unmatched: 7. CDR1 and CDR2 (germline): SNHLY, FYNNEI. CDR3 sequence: CASIPGQGAIGYTF. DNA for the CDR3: TGTGCCAGCATTCCGGGACAGGGGGCAATTGGCTACACCTTC.

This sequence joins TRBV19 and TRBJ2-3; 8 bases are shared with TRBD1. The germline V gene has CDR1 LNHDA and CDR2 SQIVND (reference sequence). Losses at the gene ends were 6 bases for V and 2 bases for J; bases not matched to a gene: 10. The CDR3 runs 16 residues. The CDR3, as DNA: TGTGCCAGTAGACTGACCAGGGGGCCCTACACAGATACGCAGTATTTT. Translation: CASRLTRGPYTDTQYF.